These 18 T cell receptor beta chains share one sample of origin, sequenced in a study of T-cell memory formation after mild COVID-19. TCRdb called the 5' RACE reads again in MiXCR, with one record for every CDR3 protein. Of under 600,000 distinct CDR3 sequences in the sample, about 20% were seen once. Sequencing used PBMCs or a T cell subset sorted from them (not recorded which). These receptors were collected from an adult woman who had mild COVID-19 (a few samples of this study predate the infection). Cell type and time point are not known.

The genes are TRBV7-8 and TRBJ2-1; TRBD2 matches 13 bases. Trimming at V came to 1 base and at J to 7 bases, leaving 13 bases not matched to a gene. The CDR3 runs to 19 residues. Germline CDR1 is SGHVS and CDR2 is FQNEAQ. The CDR3 nucleotides read TGTGCCAGCAGCTTAGTCGCCGGGACTAGCGGGATTAAGATAAATGAGCAGTTCTTC. Its protein is CASSLVAGTSGIKINEQFF.

V gene TRBV19 combines with J gene TRBJ2-1, with 10 nucleotides matching TRBD1. V was pared by 6 bases and J by 7 bases, with 12 bases of the junction left unmatched. This CDR3 is built from 16 residues. Germline V gene data show CDR1 as LNHDA and CDR2 as SQIVND (reference sequence). The CDR3 sequence is CASSRAGQGLENEQFF. The CDR3 DNA is TGTGCCAGTAGCAGGGCGGGACAGGGGTTAGAGAATGAGCAGTTCTTC.

V usage is TRBV12-3 or TRBV12-4 and J usage is TRBJ2-7, with 8 bases aligning to TRBD2. The CDR3 sequence is 14 residues long. J was trimmed by 3 bases and V by 3 bases; bases with no gene match: 4. The CDR3 nucleotides are TGTGCCAGCAGTTTTGCGGGGGGTTACTACGAGCAGTACTTC. Its protein product is CASSFAGGYYEQYF.

V and J are TRBV12-3 or TRBV12-4 and TRBJ1-5, with TRBD1 as a possible D gene (5 bases). This CDR3 contains 13 residues. V lost 6 bases and J lost 7, with 13 bases in between. Here the CDR3 DNA reads TGTGCCAGCAGAGGGGCGACCGGGCAGCCCCAGCATTTT. Residues: CASRGATGQPQHF.

This clonotype was counted many times. The rearrangement uses TRBV7-9 and TRBJ1-3; no clear D. CDR3 length: 14 amino acids. Trimming took off 5 bases at V and 4 bases at J, with 12 bases between the two ends. Germline V gene sequence: CDR1 SEHNR, CDR2 FQNEAQ (reference sequence). The CDR3 DNA reads TGTGCCAGCAGCCCAGCTGGGATGGGAAACACCATATATTTT. Protein: CASSPAGMGNTIYF.

This clonotype was detected a few times. The chain is built from TRBV6-5 and TRBJ1-2; 9 bases map to TRBD1. With V trimmed by 2 bases and J by 5 bases, 9 bases remained unmatched. The CDR3 has 16 amino acids. Germline V gives CDR1 MNHEY, CDR2 SVGAGI. CDR3 DNA sequence: TGTGCCAGCAGTTACGCCAGGACAGGGGATCCGTATGGCTACACCTTC. It translates to CASSYARTGDPYGYTF.

This chain joins TRBV7-9 and TRBJ2-7; D not certain. The V gene lost 5 bases and the J gene lost 0 bases, with 11 bases spanning the gap. Germline V gene lookup returns CDR1 SEHNR and CDR2 FQNEAQ (reference sequence). This CDR3 has 14 residues. The CDR3 bases are TGTGCCAGCAGCCTGCCCTGGCGCTCCTACGAGCAGTACTTC. Its protein is CASSLPWRSYEQYF.

This clonotype was found a few times. The rearrangement joins TRBV4-3 to TRBJ2-7; perhaps D is TRBD1 or TRBD2 (5 bases each). The germline V gene encodes CDR1 LGHNA and CDR2 YSLEER. This CDR3 spans 16 amino acids. The germline V and J ends were trimmed by 1 base and 4 bases, with 17 bases remaining between them. The CDR3 protein is CASSQAPTTEGYEQYF. CDR3 nucleotide sequence: TGCGCCAGCAGCCAAGCCCCAACGACAGAGGGATACGAGCAGTACTTC.

In its sample, this clonotype was seen a few times. This chain joins TRBV7-7 and TRBJ2-2; 11 positions match TRBD1. V was clipped by 5 bases and J by 5 bases; unmatched bases: 10. The CDR3 is 17 amino acids. Germline V gene data show CDR1 as SSHAT and CDR2 as FNYEAQ (reference sequence). The CDR3 DNA reads TGTGCCAGCAGCCGCGGGGGACAGGGGGTCAGGACCGGGGAGCTGTTTTTT. Translating it yields CASSRGGQGVRTGELFF.

The chain employs TRBV5-1 and TRBJ2-7, with 7 bases matching TRBD1. With 5 bases clipped from V and 7 bases from J, the junction kept 9 bases outside the gene matches. This CDR3 comprises 13 residues. CDR1 is SGHRS, CDR2 YFSETQ, per germline. This CDR3 is CASSGTVPIEQYF. In DNA form, the CDR3 reads TGCGCCAGCAGTGGGACAGTGCCTATTGAGCAGTACTTC.

This clonotype came up a few times. The chain carries TRBV12-3 or TRBV12-4 and TRBJ2-3; 8 nucleotides match TRBD2. V shed 6 bases and J 3 bases; nucleotides not matched to a gene: 2. The CDR3 spans 13 residues. CDR3 in amino acids: CASRGLVTDTQYF. The CDR3 DNA sequence: TGTGCCAGCAGGGGACTAGTGACAGATACGCAGTATTTT.

This clonotype was found a few times. The chain joins TRBV7-9 to TRBJ2-7, with D unresolved. Trimming shortened V by 2 bases and J by 3 bases, and 8 bases separated the two germline ends. CDR3 length equals 13 residues. CDR1 is SEHNR, CDR2 FQNEAQ, per germline (reference sequence). CDR3 nucleotides: TGTGCCAGCAGCTTAAATTCAGGCTACGAGCAGTACTTC. As protein: CASSLNSGYEQYF.

This clonotype occurred a few times. The chain uses TRBV20-1 and TRBJ2-7; D not certain. The V gene's germline CDR1 is DFQATT and CDR2 SNEGSKA (reference sequence). With 3 bases removed from V and 0 bases from J, the gap between germline ends came to 9 bases. This CDR3 has 13 amino acids. As DNA, the CDR3 is TGCAGTGCTAGGAGGCGGAACTCCTACGAGCAGTACTTC. This encodes CSARRRNSYEQYF.

This clonotype turned up a few times. The chain joins TRBV7-2 to TRBJ2-5; D is ambiguous. With 1 base removed from V and 9 bases from J, the gap between germline ends came to 15 bases. In germline, CDR1 is SGHTA, CDR2 FQGNSA. CDR3 length equals 14 residues. CDR3 protein: CASSLVPEQTAQYF. The CDR3 nucleotides are TGTGCCAGCAGCTTAGTCCCGGAACAGACGGCCCAGTACTTC.

This clonotype was recorded once. CDR3 in amino acids: CASTPWEKKNTGELFF. The DNA of the CDR3 is TGTGCCAGCACCCCCTGGGAGAAAAAGAACACCGGGGAGCTGTTTTTT. J is TRBJ2-2 and V is TRBV7-2; TRBD2 is a possible D gene (5 bases). The CDR3 sequence is 16 residues long. CDR1 and CDR2 from the germline V gene are SGHTA and FQGNSA. V dropped 7 bases and J dropped 1 base, with 16 bases sitting between them.

The CDR3 nucleotides are TGCGCCAGCAGCCAAGCTCCCCCCGGACAGGGGAACACTGAAGCTTTCTTT. Its protein is CASSQAPPGQGNTEAFF. This rearrangement joins TRBV4-1 to TRBJ1-1; 8 bases are a match to TRBD1. Germline V gives CDR1 MGHRA, CDR2 YSYEKL. The CDR3 runs to 17 residues. V trimming: 1 base; J trimming: 1 base; junction bases outside the gene matches: 8.

The chain has TRBV5-6 and TRBJ1-2; tentative D call: TRBD1 (5 bases). Germline CDR1 SGHDT, CDR2 YYEEEE. The V and J ends lost 4 bases and 6 bases respectively, with 19 bases between them. The length of the CDR3 is 15 residues. The CDR3 loop is CASSRTPVGLNGYTF. The CDR3 DNA reads as TGTGCCAGCAGCCGGACACCAGTGGGCCTGAATGGCTACACCTTC.

The sample holds a few counts of this clonotype. The chain recombines TRBV6-5 with TRBJ1-5; D perhaps matches TRBD1 (5 bases). There are 15 residues in the CDR3. Trimming removed 6 bases from V and 1 base from J, with 13 bases in between. CDR1 and CDR2 (germline): MNHEY, SVGAGI. The CDR3 is CASRYDSRSNQPQHF. In DNA form, the CDR3 reads TGTGCCAGCAGATATGACAGCCGGAGCAATCAGCCCCAGCATTTT.